This TCR beta chain stems from a study of beta chain features in type 1 diabetes. Broader study findings: Researchers report that Type 1 diabetes patients had moderately but significantly shorter TCRB CDR3s across all four CD4+ subsets. Compared with healthy donors, patients appeared to share more similar naive, central memory and regulatory TCRB repertoires.

CDR1 is MNHEY, CDR2 SMNVEV, per germline (reference sequence). Trimming at V came to 4 bases and at J to 1 base, leaving 6 bases not matched to a gene. The CDR3 has 15 residues. Sequencing targeted expressed TCRB transcripts, as all isolated RNA had been reverse transcribed. The assay was immunoSEQ multiplex PCR, and TCRdb's table has in-frame clones only and misses some. The sample lists roughly 260,000 clones; over 20% were seen once. Details on this clone: What it binds is not known.

This chain uses TRBV27 with TRBJ2-5, with 7 bases fitting TRBD1. The material sequenced was naive CD4+ T cells from blood. This TCR was recovered from a woman aged 40 to 50 with type 1 diabetes. The CDR3 reads CASSSRQGLQETQYF. CDR3 nucleotide sequence: TGTGCCAGCAGTTCGAGACAGGGCCTCCAAGAGACCCAGTACTTC.